A selection of T cell receptor beta chains follows, all from one sample in a study of cytomegalovirus exposure and HLA in healthy donors. Using immunoSEQ multiplex PCR, the repertoire was profiled, and TCRdb retains in-frame clones only, with some absent. The sample lists about 160,000 clones; about 80% were seen once. Sequencing used PBMCs. These receptors were collected from a man in his fifties or sixties in good health and CMV-seropositive. Each CDR3 is given with its conserved first and last residue. D genes are given only for firm matches. Clone sizes are given selectively: once, few, many, or a class where the clone is expanded.

>TRBJ2-7|TRBV9|NA|TRBD1
CASSVEGQGLYEQYF
TGTGCCAGCAGCGTAGAGGGACAGGGCCTATACGAGCAGTACTTC
>TRBJ1-2|TRBV29-1|NA|NA
CSVEPQRASYGYTF
TGCAGCGTTGAGCCTCAGCGCGCTTCCTATGGCTACACCTTC
>TRBJ1-5|TRBV7-2|NA|NA
CASRGALGNQPQHF
TGTGCCAGCAGAGGGGCCTTAGGCAATCAGCCCCAGCATTTT
>TRBJ1-1|TRBV2|NA|NA
CASSLGQTRNTEAFF
TGTGCCAGCAGTCTTGGACAGACCCGAAACACTGAAGCTTTCTTT
>TRBJ1-2|TRBV10-3|NA|TRBD1
CAISELPRQGYGYTF
TGTGCCATCAGTGAGCTCCCGAGACAGGGTTACGGCTACACCTTC
>TRBJ1-3|TRBV5-4|NA|NA
CASSLAGQGGNTIYF
TGTGCCAGCAGCTTGGCCGGGCAGGGTGGAAACACCATATATTTT
>TRBJ2-1|TRBV6-1|NA|TRBD1
CASRSGGTNNEQFF
TGTGCCAGCAGGTCAGGGGGAACAAACAATGAGCAGTTCTTC
>TRBJ1-1|TRBV28|NA|NA
CASSPDPPGRAEAFF
TGTGCCAGCAGCCCCGATCCCCCGGGGAGGGCTGAAGCTTTCTTT
>TRBJ2-5|TRBV5-8|NA|TRBD2
CASSRSRRAGGPRTGQYF
TGTGCCAGCAGCCGGTCACGAAGAGCGGGGGGACCTAGAACGGGCCAGTACTTC
>TRBJ2-2|TRBV10-3|NA|TRBD2
CAISEGSGALGELFF
TGTGCCATCAGTGAAGGAAGCGGGGCACTCGGGGAGCTGTTTTTT
>TRBJ2-1|TRBV29-1|NA|TRBD1
CSVENLQGFYNEQFF
TGCAGCGTTGAAAATTTACAGGGGTTCTACAATGAGCAGTTCTTC
>TRBJ1-4|TRBV10-3|NA|NA
CATQGATNEKLFF
TGTGCCACCCAGGGTGCAACTAATGAAAAACTGTTTTTT
>TRBJ1-2|TRBV15|NA|NA
CATSRDPGNYGYTF
TGTGCCACCAGCAGAGATCCGGGAAACTATGGCTACACCTTC
>TRBJ1-5|TRBV6-1|NA|NA
CASSGPRDSNQPQHF
TGTGCCAGCAGCGGCCCCAGGGATAGCAATCAGCCCCAGCATTTT
>TRBJ2-5|TRBV19|once|NA
CASSMREETQYF
TGTGCCAGTAGTATGAGGGAAGAGACCCAGTACTTC